The rows below give T cell receptor beta chains drawn from one sample of a study of somatic mutations in cytotoxic T cells in rheumatoid arthritis. Only in-frame clones appear in the TCRdb table, and some are missing; sequencing was by immunoSEQ multiplex PCR. The sample has 13,000 to 15,000 clones; roughly 72% are singletons. Sample: CD8+ T cells sorted from blood. These receptors all stem from an adult with rheumatoid arthritis. CDR3s include the opening cysteine and the closing phenylalanine or tryptophan. The order of the fields is clone size, CDR3 length, J gene, V gene, D gene, CDR3 DNA, CDR3 protein. D genes are given only for firm matches. Rows may omit the clone size; those that give it use once, few, many or a size class.

clone size: -
CDR3 length: 11
J gene: TRBJ1-1
V gene: TRBV7-9
D gene: -
CDR3 DNA: TGTGCCAGCAGCAATACAGGGGAAGCTTTCTTT
CDR3 protein: CASSNTGEAFF

clone size: -
CDR3 length: 14
J gene: TRBJ2-1
V gene: TRBV6-5
D gene: TRBD1
CDR3 DNA: TGTGCCAGCAGTTATCAGGGGGCCAACAATGAGCAGTTCTTC
CDR3 protein: CASSYQGANNEQFF

clone size: few
CDR3 length: 14
J gene: TRBJ1-6
V gene: TRBV9
D gene: TRBD1
CDR3 DNA: TGTGCCAGCAGCGAGGGACAGGGTCATTCACCCCTCCACTTT
CDR3 protein: CASSEGQGHSPLHF

clone size: once
CDR3 length: 17
J gene: TRBJ1-3
V gene: TRBV5-4
D gene: -
CDR3 DNA: TGTGCCAGCAGCTTGAATACAGGCTTTGGCTCTGGAAACACCATATATTTT
CDR3 protein: CASSLNTGFGSGNTIYF

clone size: -
CDR3 length: 15
J gene: TRBJ2-3
V gene: TRBV4-1
D gene: -
CDR3 DNA: TGCGCCAGCAGCCAAGATTTTATAAGGATAATAATGCAGTATTTT
CDR3 protein: CASSQDFIRIIMQYF

clone size: -
CDR3 length: 17
J gene: TRBJ2-5
V gene: TRBV9
D gene: -
CDR3 DNA: TGTGCCAGCAGCGTAGGGCGGCGCATTCTGGGGGAAGAGACCCAGTACTTC
CDR3 protein: CASSVGRRILGEETQYF

clone size: -
CDR3 length: 15
J gene: TRBJ1-4
V gene: TRBV5-5
D gene: -
CDR3 DNA: TGTGCCAGCAGCTCGGGTGTTACATTGAGGGAAAAACTGTTTTTT
CDR3 protein: CASSSGVTLREKLFF

clone size: -
CDR3 length: 14
J gene: TRBJ2-5
V gene: TRBV6-1
D gene: -
CDR3 DNA: TGTGCCACCGAAGGGCCCCTAAAAGGGGAGACCCAGTACTTC
CDR3 protein: CATEGPLKGETQYF

clone size: -
CDR3 length: 17
J gene: TRBJ2-3
V gene: TRBV7-6
D gene: -
CDR3 DNA: TGTGCCAGCAGGGGACCAAGGGGGGGAGCGGATTCAGATACGCAGTATTTT
CDR3 protein: CASRGPRGGADSDTQYF

clone size: -
CDR3 length: 15
J gene: TRBJ2-3
V gene: TRBV9
D gene: -
CDR3 DNA: TGTGCCAGCACTGGAGGGGGGGTTCTCACAGATACGCAGTATTTT
CDR3 protein: CASTGGGVLTDTQYF

clone size: -
CDR3 length: 12
J gene: TRBJ2-1
V gene: TRBV27
D gene: -
CDR3 DNA: TGTGCCAGCAGTTTCCCCGGCAAGGAGCAGTTCTTC
CDR3 protein: CASSFPGKEQFF

clone size: few
CDR3 length: 15
J gene: TRBJ2-5
V gene: TRBV6-5
D gene: -
CDR3 DNA: TGTGCCAGCAGTTACGACATTTTAGGCCAAGAGACCCAGTACTTC
CDR3 protein: CASSYDILGQETQYF

clone size: few
CDR3 length: 14
J gene: TRBJ1-2
V gene: TRBV9
D gene: -
CDR3 DNA: TGTGCCAGCAGCGTAGGGTCCAGCCTCTATGGCTACACCTTC
CDR3 protein: CASSVGSSLYGYTF

clone size: -
CDR3 length: 15
J gene: TRBJ2-7
V gene: TRBV27
D gene: -
CDR3 DNA: TGTGCCAGCAGTTTATGGGGAGGGGGGACCTACGAGCAGTACTTC
CDR3 protein: CASSLWGGGTYEQYF

clone size: -
CDR3 length: 18
J gene: TRBJ2-7
V gene: TRBV19
D gene: -
CDR3 DNA: TGTGCCAGTAGTATACCCTCTAACCGGGATCCCCGGCCGGGCGAGCAGTACTTC
CDR3 protein: CASSIPSNRDPRPGEQYF

clone size: -
CDR3 length: 14
J gene: TRBJ2-1
V gene: TRBV6-1
D gene: -
CDR3 DNA: TGTGCCAGCAGTGCAGGGAGCTCCTACAATGAGCAGTTCTTC
CDR3 protein: CASSAGSSYNEQFF

clone size: once
CDR3 length: 15
J gene: TRBJ2-5
V gene: TRBV4-3
D gene: TRBD2
CDR3 DNA: TGCGCCAGCAGCTTCCTAGCGGGGGGACAAGAGACCCAGTACTTC
CDR3 protein: CASSFLAGGQETQYF

clone size: -
CDR3 length: 16
J gene: TRBJ2-2
V gene: TRBV11-1
D gene: TRBD1
CDR3 DNA: TGTGCCAGCAGCCTATCCGGGACAGGGGCCACCGGGGAGCTGTTTTTT
CDR3 protein: CASSLSGTGATGELFF

clone size: few
CDR3 length: 14
J gene: TRBJ2-7
V gene: TRBV4-2
D gene: -
CDR3 DNA: TGTGCCAGCAGCCAAGATACGAGAACCTACGAGCAGTACTTC
CDR3 protein: CASSQDTRTYEQYF

clone size: -
CDR3 length: 15
J gene: TRBJ2-1
V gene: TRBV2
D gene: TRBD2
CDR3 DNA: TGTGCCAGCAGTGCCGGGACTAGCCTCTACAATGAGCAGTTCTTC
CDR3 protein: CASSAGTSLYNEQFF

clone size: once
CDR3 length: 15
J gene: TRBJ2-2
V gene: TRBV29-1
D gene: TRBD2
CDR3 DNA: TGCAGCGTCAATAGCGGGGGGGCTGGGACCGGGGAGCTGTTTTTT
CDR3 protein: CSVNSGGAGTGELFF

clone size: -
CDR3 length: 13
J gene: TRBJ1-2
V gene: TRBV6-5
D gene: -
CDR3 DNA: TGTGCCAGCAGGATCCCCGGGGACTATGGCTACACCTTC
CDR3 protein: CASRIPGDYGYTF

clone size: -
CDR3 length: 15
J gene: TRBJ2-7
V gene: TRBV4-3
D gene: TRBD1
CDR3 DNA: TGCGCCAGCAGCCCGGGACAGAGTAGCTCCTACGAGCAGTACTTC
CDR3 protein: CASSPGQSSSYEQYF

clone size: -
CDR3 length: 14
J gene: TRBJ1-2
V gene: TRBV19
D gene: -
CDR3 DNA: TGTGCCAGTAGTATAGGCTCGTCGGGCTATGGCTACACCTTC
CDR3 protein: CASSIGSSGYGYTF

clone size: -
CDR3 length: 12
J gene: TRBJ2-5
V gene: TRBV30
D gene: -
CDR3 DNA: TGTGCCTGGAGTGTGCTCGGCCGACAGCAGTACTTC
CDR3 protein: CAWSVLGRQQYF

clone size: -
CDR3 length: 15
J gene: TRBJ2-7
V gene: TRBV7-6
D gene: -
CDR3 DNA: TGTGCCAGCAGCTTAGGAGGGGGTATTTCATACGAGCAGTACTTC
CDR3 protein: CASSLGGGISYEQYF

clone size: once
CDR3 length: 14
J gene: TRBJ2-1
V gene: TRBV6-1
D gene: TRBD2
CDR3 DNA: TGTGCCAGCAGTATTTTAGCGGGGGCGAATGAGCAGTTCTTC
CDR3 protein: CASSILAGANEQFF

clone size: -
CDR3 length: 15
J gene: TRBJ2-1
V gene: TRBV9
D gene: -
CDR3 DNA: TGTGCCAGCAGCGTAGGGGACGCCGGCAGGTATGAGCAGTTCTTC
CDR3 protein: CASSVGDAGRYEQFF

clone size: -
CDR3 length: 15
J gene: TRBJ2-1
V gene: TRBV7-3
D gene: -
CDR3 DNA: TGTGCCAGCAGCCTCCTTCCAGACGCCTACAATGAGCAGTTCTTC
CDR3 protein: CASSLLPDAYNEQFF

clone size: -
CDR3 length: 14
J gene: TRBJ1-6
V gene: TRBV11-2
D gene: -
CDR3 DNA: TGTGCCAGCAGCTCCATTCCGGTGAATTCACCCCTCCACTTT
CDR3 protein: CASSSIPVNSPLHF

clone size: -
CDR3 length: 13
J gene: TRBJ2-5
V gene: TRBV7-9
D gene: -
CDR3 DNA: TGTGCCAGCAGCGCCGAGAACCAAGAGACCCAGTACTTC
CDR3 protein: CASSAENQETQYF

clone size: -
CDR3 length: 15
J gene: TRBJ1-6
V gene: TRBV9
D gene: -
CDR3 DNA: TGTGCCAGCAGCGTAGGGGTACAGGGTAATTCACCCCTCCACTTT
CDR3 protein: CASSVGVQGNSPLHF

clone size: -
CDR3 length: 15
J gene: TRBJ2-1
V gene: TRBV7-9
D gene: -
CDR3 DNA: TGTGCCAGCAGCTTAGCGGGGAATTCCTACAATGAGCAGTTCTTC
CDR3 protein: CASSLAGNSYNEQFF

clone size: -
CDR3 length: 15
J gene: TRBJ1-5
V gene: TRBV28
D gene: -
CDR3 DNA: TGTGCCAGCAGACAGACCGGGACCAGCAATCAGCCCCAGCATTTT
CDR3 protein: CASRQTGTSNQPQHF

clone size: -
CDR3 length: 15
J gene: TRBJ2-5
V gene: TRBV9
D gene: TRBD1
CDR3 DNA: TGTGCCAGCAGCGTAGCGGGACAGGTTCGAGAGACCCAGTACTTC
CDR3 protein: CASSVAGQVRETQYF

clone size: -
CDR3 length: 16
J gene: TRBJ2-6
V gene: TRBV2
D gene: -
CDR3 DNA: TGTGCCAGCACTGGGCAGGTTGGCTCTGGGGCCAACGTCCTGACTTTC
CDR3 protein: CASTGQVGSGANVLTF

clone size: -
CDR3 length: 15
J gene: TRBJ2-1
V gene: TRBV9
D gene: TRBD1
CDR3 DNA: TGTGCCAGCAGCACTGACAGGGGCTCCTACAATGAGCAGTTCTTC
CDR3 protein: CASSTDRGSYNEQFF

clone size: -
CDR3 length: 16
J gene: TRBJ1-1
V gene: TRBV4-1
D gene: -
CDR3 DNA: TGCGCCAGCAGCCAAGTTTTAATAATTAAAGGCGCTGAAGCTTTCTTT
CDR3 protein: CASSQVLIIKGAEAFF

clone size: few
CDR3 length: 15
J gene: TRBJ1-1
V gene: TRBV9
D gene: -
CDR3 DNA: TGTGCCAGCAGCGTTGGCGAGAGTAAGGGTTCTGAAGCTTTCTTT
CDR3 protein: CASSVGESKGSEAFF

clone size: once
CDR3 length: 15
J gene: TRBJ1-4
V gene: TRBV5-1
D gene: TRBD1
CDR3 DNA: TGCGCCAGCAGCTTGGAAGGGACAGGGGGTGAAAAACTGTTTTTT
CDR3 protein: CASSLEGTGGEKLFF

clone size: -
CDR3 length: 16
J gene: TRBJ2-1
V gene: TRBV7-9
D gene: TRBD1
CDR3 DNA: TGTGCCAGCAGCTTCCCCAGGGGGATCTTTATCGGTGAGCAGTTCTTC
CDR3 protein: CASSFPRGIFIGEQFF

clone size: once
CDR3 length: 14
J gene: TRBJ1-2
V gene: TRBV5-4
D gene: TRBD1
CDR3 DNA: TGTGCCAGCAGCTTAGGACAGGGGAACTATGGCTACACCTTC
CDR3 protein: CASSLGQGNYGYTF

clone size: few
CDR3 length: 13
J gene: TRBJ1-2
V gene: TRBV5-6
D gene: -
CDR3 DNA: TGTGCCAGCAGCTTGGTATTCAACTATGGCTACACCTTC
CDR3 protein: CASSLVFNYGYTF

clone size: -
CDR3 length: 15
J gene: TRBJ1-1
V gene: TRBV6-5
D gene: -
CDR3 DNA: TGTGCCAGCATCAAGCTTAGGGGAGAGGACACTGAAGCTTTCTTT
CDR3 protein: CASIKLRGEDTEAFF

clone size: -
CDR3 length: 12
J gene: TRBJ2-7
V gene: TRBV7-8
D gene: -
CDR3 DNA: TGTGCCAGCAGCTTAGGAGCCTACGAGCAGTACTTC
CDR3 protein: CASSLGAYEQYF

clone size: -
CDR3 length: 15
J gene: TRBJ2-1
V gene: TRBV7-2
D gene: -
CDR3 DNA: TGTGCCAGCAGCTCCGCAGGGGGGTCCTACAATGAGCAGTTCTTC
CDR3 protein: CASSSAGGSYNEQFF

clone size: -
CDR3 length: 15
J gene: TRBJ2-1
V gene: TRBV7-2
D gene: -
CDR3 DNA: TGTGCCAGCAGCTTAGTACAGGCGTCCTACAATGAGCAGTTCTTC
CDR3 protein: CASSLVQASYNEQFF

clone size: -
CDR3 length: 16
J gene: TRBJ1-2
V gene: TRBV9
D gene: -
CDR3 DNA: TGTGCCAGCAGCGTAGTAGATTCACTTATTAACTATGGCTACACCTTC
CDR3 protein: CASSVVDSLINYGYTF

clone size: -
CDR3 length: 11
J gene: TRBJ2-1
V gene: TRBV10-2
D gene: -
CDR3 DNA: TGCGCCAGCAGTGAGGGAAATGAGCAGTTCTTC
CDR3 protein: CASSEGNEQFF

clone size: -
CDR3 length: 13
J gene: TRBJ1-2
V gene: TRBV29-1
D gene: TRBD1
CDR3 DNA: TGCAGCGTTCGCCGGGACAGGGATTCAGGCTACACCTTC
CDR3 protein: CSVRRDRDSGYTF

clone size: -
CDR3 length: 18
J gene: TRBJ1-5
V gene: TRBV19
D gene: TRBD1
CDR3 DNA: TGTGCCAGCTACCCGAATCCGGGACAGGGACTTGGCAATCAGCCCCAGCATTTT
CDR3 protein: CASYPNPGQGLGNQPQHF

clone size: -
CDR3 length: 15
J gene: TRBJ2-2
V gene: TRBV5-3
D gene: -
CDR3 DNA: TGTGCCAGAAGCTTTAAGTTCGTGGGGCCCGGGGAGCTGTTTTTT
CDR3 protein: CARSFKFVGPGELFF

clone size: -
CDR3 length: 14
J gene: TRBJ2-3
V gene: TRBV6-4
D gene: -
CDR3 DNA: TGTGCCAGCAGCCTTCGGGGGCCTACAGATACGCAGTATTTT
CDR3 protein: CASSLRGPTDTQYF

clone size: few
CDR3 length: 15
J gene: TRBJ2-3
V gene: TRBV9
D gene: TRBD2
CDR3 DNA: TGTGCCAGCAGCACCCAAGCGGGGGGGGCAGATACGCAGTATTTT
CDR3 protein: CASSTQAGGADTQYF

clone size: -
CDR3 length: 17
J gene: TRBJ1-6
V gene: TRBV4-1
D gene: TRBD1
CDR3 DNA: TGCGCCAGCAGCCCGGGACAGGTTAATTCCTATAATTCACCCCTCCACTTT
CDR3 protein: CASSPGQVNSYNSPLHF

clone size: -
CDR3 length: 16
J gene: TRBJ2-7
V gene: TRBV28
D gene: TRBD1
CDR3 DNA: TGTGCCAGCAGTTTAGATGTAGGAACAGGGGCTACGCCGCAGTACTTC
CDR3 protein: CASSLDVGTGATPQYF

clone size: -
CDR3 length: 16
J gene: TRBJ2-7
V gene: TRBV2
D gene: TRBD2
CDR3 DNA: TGTGCCAGCACCGACCTGGGAGGGGAGGCGTCCTACGAGCAGTACTTC
CDR3 protein: CASTDLGGEASYEQYF

clone size: once
CDR3 length: 17
J gene: TRBJ2-2
V gene: TRBV7-9
D gene: -
CDR3 DNA: TGTGCCAGCAGCGCCCAGAGGCCTACAGAACTCACCGGGGAGCTGTTTTTT
CDR3 protein: CASSAQRPTELTGELFF

clone size: -
CDR3 length: 16
J gene: TRBJ2-7
V gene: TRBV4-1
D gene: -
CDR3 DNA: TGCGCCAGCAGCCAAGTTGGTGCAGGGGCCCCCTACGAGCAGTACTTC
CDR3 protein: CASSQVGAGAPYEQYF

clone size: -
CDR3 length: 17
J gene: TRBJ2-2
V gene: TRBV6-8
D gene: -
CDR3 DNA: TGTGCCAGCAGCTCTCGGGGGACCGCGGCGAACACCGGGGAGCTGTTTTTT
CDR3 protein: CASSSRGTAANTGELFF